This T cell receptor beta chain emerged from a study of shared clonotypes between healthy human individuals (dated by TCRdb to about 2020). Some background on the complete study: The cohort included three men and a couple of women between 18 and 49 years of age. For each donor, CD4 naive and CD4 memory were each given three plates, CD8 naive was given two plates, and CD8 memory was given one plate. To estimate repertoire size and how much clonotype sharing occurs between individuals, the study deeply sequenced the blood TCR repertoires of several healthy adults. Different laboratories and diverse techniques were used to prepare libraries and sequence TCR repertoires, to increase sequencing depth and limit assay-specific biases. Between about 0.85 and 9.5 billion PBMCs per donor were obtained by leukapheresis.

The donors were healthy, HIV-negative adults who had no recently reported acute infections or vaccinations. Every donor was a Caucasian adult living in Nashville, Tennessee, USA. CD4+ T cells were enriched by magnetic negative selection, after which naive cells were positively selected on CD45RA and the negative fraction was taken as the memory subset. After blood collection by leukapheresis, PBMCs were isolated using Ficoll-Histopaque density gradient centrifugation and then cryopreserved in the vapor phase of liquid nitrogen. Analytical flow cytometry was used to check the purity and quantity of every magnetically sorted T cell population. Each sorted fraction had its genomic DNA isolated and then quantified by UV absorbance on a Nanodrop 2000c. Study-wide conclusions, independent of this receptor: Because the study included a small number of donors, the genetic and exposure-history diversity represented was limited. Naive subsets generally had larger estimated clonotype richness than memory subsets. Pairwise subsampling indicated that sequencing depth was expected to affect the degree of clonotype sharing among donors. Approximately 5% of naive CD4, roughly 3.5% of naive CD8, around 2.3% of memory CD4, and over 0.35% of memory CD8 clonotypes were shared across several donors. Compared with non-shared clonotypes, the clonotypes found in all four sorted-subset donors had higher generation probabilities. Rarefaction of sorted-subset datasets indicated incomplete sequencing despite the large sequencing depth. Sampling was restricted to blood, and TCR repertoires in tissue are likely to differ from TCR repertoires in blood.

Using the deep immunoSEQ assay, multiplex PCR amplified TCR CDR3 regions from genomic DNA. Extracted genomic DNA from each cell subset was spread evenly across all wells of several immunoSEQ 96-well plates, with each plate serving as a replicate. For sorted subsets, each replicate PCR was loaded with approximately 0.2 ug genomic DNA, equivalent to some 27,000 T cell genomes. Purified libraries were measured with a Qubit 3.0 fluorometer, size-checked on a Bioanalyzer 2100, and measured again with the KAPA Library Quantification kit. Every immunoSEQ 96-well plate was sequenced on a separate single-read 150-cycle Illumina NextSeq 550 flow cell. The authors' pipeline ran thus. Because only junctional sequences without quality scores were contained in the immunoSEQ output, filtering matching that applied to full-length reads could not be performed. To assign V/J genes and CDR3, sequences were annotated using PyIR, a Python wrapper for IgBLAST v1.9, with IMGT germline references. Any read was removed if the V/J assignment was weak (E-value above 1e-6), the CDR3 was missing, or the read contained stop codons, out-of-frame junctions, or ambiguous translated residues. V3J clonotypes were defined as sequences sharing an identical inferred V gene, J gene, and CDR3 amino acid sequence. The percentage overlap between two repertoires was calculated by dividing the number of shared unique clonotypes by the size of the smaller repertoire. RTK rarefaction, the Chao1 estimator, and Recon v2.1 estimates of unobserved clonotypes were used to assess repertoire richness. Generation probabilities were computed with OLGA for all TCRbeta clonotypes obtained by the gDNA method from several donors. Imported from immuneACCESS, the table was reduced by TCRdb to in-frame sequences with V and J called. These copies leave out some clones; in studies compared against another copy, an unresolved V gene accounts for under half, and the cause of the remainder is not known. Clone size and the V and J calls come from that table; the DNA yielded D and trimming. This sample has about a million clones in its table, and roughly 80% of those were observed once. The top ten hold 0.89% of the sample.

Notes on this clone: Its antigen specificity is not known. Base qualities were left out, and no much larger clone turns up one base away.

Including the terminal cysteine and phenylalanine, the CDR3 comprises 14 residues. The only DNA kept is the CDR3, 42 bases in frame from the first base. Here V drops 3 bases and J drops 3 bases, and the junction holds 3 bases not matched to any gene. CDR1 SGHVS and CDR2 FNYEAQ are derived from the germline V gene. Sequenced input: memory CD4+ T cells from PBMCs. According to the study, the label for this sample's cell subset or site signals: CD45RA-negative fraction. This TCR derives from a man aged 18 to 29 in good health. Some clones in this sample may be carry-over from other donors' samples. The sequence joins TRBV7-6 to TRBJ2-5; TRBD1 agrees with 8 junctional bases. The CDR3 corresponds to CASSLGQAKETQYF. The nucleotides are TGTGCCAGCAGCTTGGGACAGGCGAAAGAGACCCAGTACTTC.